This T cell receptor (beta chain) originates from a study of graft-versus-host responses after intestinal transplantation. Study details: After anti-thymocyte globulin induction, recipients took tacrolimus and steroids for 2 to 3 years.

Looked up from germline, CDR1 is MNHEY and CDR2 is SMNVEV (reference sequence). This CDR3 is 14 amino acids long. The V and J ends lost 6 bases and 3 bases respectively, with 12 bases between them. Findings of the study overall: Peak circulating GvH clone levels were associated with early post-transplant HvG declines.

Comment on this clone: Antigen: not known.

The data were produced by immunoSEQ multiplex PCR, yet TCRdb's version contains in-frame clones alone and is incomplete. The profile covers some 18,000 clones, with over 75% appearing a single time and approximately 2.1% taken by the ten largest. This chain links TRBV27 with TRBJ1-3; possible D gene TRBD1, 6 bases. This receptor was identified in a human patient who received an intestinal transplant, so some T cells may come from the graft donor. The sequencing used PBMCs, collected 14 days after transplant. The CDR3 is CASSLTGSGNTIYF. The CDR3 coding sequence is TGTGCCAGCAGCTTGACAGGCAGTGGAAACACCATATATTTT.